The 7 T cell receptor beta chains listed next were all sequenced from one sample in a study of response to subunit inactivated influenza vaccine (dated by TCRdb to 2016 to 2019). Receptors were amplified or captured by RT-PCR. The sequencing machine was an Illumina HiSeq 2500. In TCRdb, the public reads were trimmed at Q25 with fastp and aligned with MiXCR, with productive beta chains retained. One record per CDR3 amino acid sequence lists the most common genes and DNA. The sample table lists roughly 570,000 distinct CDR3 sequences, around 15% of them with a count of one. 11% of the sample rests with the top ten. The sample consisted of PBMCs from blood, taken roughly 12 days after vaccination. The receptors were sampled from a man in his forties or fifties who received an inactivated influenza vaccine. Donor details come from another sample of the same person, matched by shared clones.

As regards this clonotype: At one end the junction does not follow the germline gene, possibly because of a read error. The CDR3 here is CTSSQDTENIQYF. The CDR3 nucleotides read TGCACCAGCAGCCAAGACACCGAAAACATTCAGTACTTC. V usage is TRBV4-3 and J usage is TRBJ2-4, with D unclear. The V gene's germline CDR1 is LGHNA and CDR2 YSLEER. The CDR3 consists of 13 residues.

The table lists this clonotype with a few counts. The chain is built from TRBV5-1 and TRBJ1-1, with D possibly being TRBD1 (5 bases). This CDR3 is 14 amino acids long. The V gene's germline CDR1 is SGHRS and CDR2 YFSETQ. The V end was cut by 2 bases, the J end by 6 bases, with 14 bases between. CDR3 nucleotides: TGCGCCAGCAGCTTTAGGGGCGCGGACGCTGAAGCTTTCTTT. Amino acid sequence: CASSFRGADAEAFF.

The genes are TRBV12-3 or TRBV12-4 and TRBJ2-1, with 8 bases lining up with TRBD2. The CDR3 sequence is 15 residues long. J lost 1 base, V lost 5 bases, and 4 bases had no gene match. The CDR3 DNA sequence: TGTGCCAGCAGTAGCGGGAGTGAGTCCTACAATGAGCAGTTCTTC. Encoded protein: CASSSGSESYNEQFF.

In nucleotides, the CDR3 is TGCGCCAGCAGCCAGGACTATTTTTCCGGGGAGCTGTTTTTT. Protein sequence: CASSQDYFSGELFF. The chain has TRBV4-1 and TRBJ2-2; possible D gene TRBD2, 6 bases. V lost 3 bases to trimming and J lost 6 bases, with 11 bases between them. The CDR3 extends over 14 amino acids. Germline V gene sequence: CDR1 MGHRA, CDR2 YSYEKL.

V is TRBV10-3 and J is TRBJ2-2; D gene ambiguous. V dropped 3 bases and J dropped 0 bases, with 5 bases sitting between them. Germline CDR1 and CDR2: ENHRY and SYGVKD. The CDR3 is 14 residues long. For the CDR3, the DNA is TGTGCCATCAGTGACTACCCGAACACCGGGGAGCTGTTTTTT. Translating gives CAISDYPNTGELFF.

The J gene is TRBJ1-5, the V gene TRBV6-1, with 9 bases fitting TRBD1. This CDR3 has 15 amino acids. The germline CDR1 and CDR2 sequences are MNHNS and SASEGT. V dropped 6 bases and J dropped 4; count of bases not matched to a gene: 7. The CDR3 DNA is TGTGCCAGCAGCCGCGGACAGGGGATAAATCAGCCCCAGCATTTT. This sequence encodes CASSRGQGINQPQHF.

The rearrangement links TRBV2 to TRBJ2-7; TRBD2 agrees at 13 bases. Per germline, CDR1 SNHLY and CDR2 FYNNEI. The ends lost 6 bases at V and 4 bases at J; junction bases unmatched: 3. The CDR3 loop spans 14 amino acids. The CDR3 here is CASRSTSGRYEQYF. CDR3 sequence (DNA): TGTGCCAGCAGATCGACTAGCGGGAGGTACGAGCAGTACTTC.